Included here is one TCR beta chain sequence, with context. The data stem from a study of identical twins. V lost 5 bases, J lost 1 base, and 4 bases stayed unmatched. This CDR3 contains 15 residues. Germline V gene sequence: CDR1 SGHTA, CDR2 FQGNSA. The authors used template switching to add a universal primer site and gave cDNA unique molecular identifiers. In TCRdb, the 5' RACE reads were re-called with MiXCR into one record per CDR3 protein. This sample has hundreds of thousands of distinct CDR3 sequences; more than 20% occur once, and the top ten carry 2.9%. These data were also filed under a second study, of T cells expressing NK-cell markers. That report adds: Roughly 1.0-7.0% of CD8+ T cells in more than five donors belonged to dominant NKG2C+ clonotypes. One observes that, in a handful of donors, these clonotypes were also the leading ones within the CD3+CD56-NKG2C+ fraction.

The V and J genes are TRBV7-2 and TRBJ2-1; 8 bases match TRBD2. The source of this sequence is a young woman in good health. Sequencing was performed on CD4+ T cells sorted from blood. CDR3 in DNA: TGTGCCAGCAGCACCGGACTAGCTTCCTACAATGAGCAGTTCTTC. Amino acids: CASSTGLASYNEQFF.